This T cell receptor (beta chain) was profiled in a study of T cells in Graves' hyperthyroidism and ophthalmopathy. Study summary: Peripheral blood draws took place at initial diagnosis, ahead of any treatment.

In regard to this clonotype: Its antigen remains unknown.

This CDR3 spans 14 amino acids. Trimming removed 4 bases from V and 0 bases from J, with 12 bases in between. Looked up from germline, CDR1 is SQVTM and CDR2 is ANQGSEA. Authors of the study amplified TCR beta CDR3 regions from RNA transcripts. An initial round of RT-PCR targeting the TCR CDR3 relied on the HTBI primer set. TCRdb independently ran MiXCR on the multiplex PCR reads; one entry per CDR3 protein. The data contain under 750,000 distinct CDR3 sequences, around a sixth of them singletons. Study conclusions and caveats: Most clonotypes expanded in thyroid above 0.001 were likewise present in blood.

This sequence joins TRBV29-1 and TRBJ1-1, with D tentatively TRBD1 (5 bases). The sample taken for sequencing was blood. The TCR was taken from a woman between 45 and 60 years old with Graves' hyperthyroidism that later progressed to Graves' ophthalmopathy. The CDR3: CSVASQGLNTEAFF. The CDR3 DNA reads as TGCAGCGTTGCATCTCAGGGACTGAACACTGAAGCTTTCTTT.